Listed below are T cell receptor beta chains from one sample, sequenced in a study of blood T cell repertoires in COVID-19. This table comes from immunoSEQ multiplex PCR, and its TCRdb copy is limited to in-frame clones, with some not included. The sample holds around 60,000 clones, around 90% seen once. Sequences were obtained from peripheral blood. Receptors originate from a man aged 55 to 69 with acute or convalescent COVID-19. Both conserved end residues are part of each CDR3. D genes are given only for firm matches. Expanded clones are given a class, and other clones once, few, many or no size at all.

D	V	size	J	DNA	CDR3
NA	TRBV19	NA	TRBJ1-1	TGTGCCAGTAGTATTTCGGGAGGGGCCGCGTCACGAGGGCAAGCTTTCTTT	CASSISGGAASRGQAFF
NA	TRBV6-5	NA	TRBJ1-2	TGTGCCACCTGGAGGCCCCTTAACTATGGCTACACCTTC	CATWRPLNYGYTF
TRBD2	TRBV5-1	NA	TRBJ2-2	TGCGCCAGCAGCTTGGCGGCTAGCGGGGGAGCCGCGGAGCTGTTTTTT	CASSLAASGGAAELFF
TRBD1	TRBV19	NA	TRBJ1-4	TGTGCCAGTACCCCTCTCCGGGACAGGGATGAAAAACTGTTTTTT	CASTPLRDRDEKLFF
NA	TRBV6-2/TRBV6-3	NA	TRBJ1-5	TGTGCCAGCAGTTACCGAACAGCAAACCTTTTACTCAATCAGCCCCAGCATTTT	CASSYRTANLLLNQPQHF
NA	TRBV19	NA	TRBJ2-1	TGTGCCAGTAGTACCCGAACCCAGGTCAGATACAATGAGCAGTTCTTC	CASSTRTQVRYNEQFF
NA	TRBV7-9	NA	TRBJ2-2	TGTGCCAGCAGCTTAGCTCGCAGCTCCTTCGGGGACGGGGAGCTGTTTTTT	CASSLARSSFGDGELFF
NA	TRBV5-1	NA	TRBJ1-1	TGCGCCAGCAGCTTGTATCTGAACACTGAAGCTTTCTTT	CASSLYLNTEAFF
TRBD2	TRBV27	NA	TRBJ2-3	TGTGCCAGCAGGGGGACTAGCGGGGGCCTTACCGGGGCAGATACGCAGTATTTT	CASRGTSGGLTGADTQYF
NA	TRBV29-1	NA	TRBJ2-2	TGCAGCGGGTGGATACGGGGCGGGGAGCTGTTTTTT	CSGWIRGGELFF
TRBD1	TRBV29-1	NA	TRBJ1-2	TGCAGCGTTGCCCTAACAGGGGACTATGGCTACACCTTC	CSVALTGDYGYTF
TRBD1	TRBV2	NA	TRBJ1-1	TGTGCCAGCCGACAGGGGATGGAGGGATGGACTGAAGCTTTCTTT	CASRQGMEGWTEAFF
TRBD2	TRBV5-1	NA	TRBJ2-3	TGCGCCAGCAGCCCCACTAGCGGGGGGACTAGCACAGATACGCAGTATTTT	CASSPTSGGTSTDTQYF
TRBD1	TRBV19	NA	TRBJ1-5	TGTGCCAGTAGTACAGGGACAGGGGGTTCCAGGAATCAGCCCCAGCATTTT	CASSTGTGGSRNQPQHF
TRBD1	TRBV5-8	NA	TRBJ2-7	TGTGCCAGCAGCTGGGGGACAGGGTGGACCTACGAGCAGTACTTC	CASSWGTGWTYEQYF
NA	TRBV27	NA	TRBJ1-1	TGTGCCAGCAGTTTACGGTATTCGAACACTGAAGCTTTCTTT	CASSLRYSNTEAFF
TRBD1	TRBV6-5	NA	TRBJ1-2	TGTGCCAGCAGCCGACTGGGACAGACATTCTATGGCTACACCTTC	CASSRLGQTFYGYTF
TRBD1	TRBV19	NA	TRBJ1-6	TGTGCCAGTAGTGAGACAGGGGGCGAAGGATCACCCCTCCACTTT	CASSETGGEGSPLHF
TRBD2	TRBV11-3	NA	TRBJ2-1	TGTGCCAGCAGCCCCGGACTAGCGGGGGTCAATGAGCAGTTCTTC	CASSPGLAGVNEQFF
TRBD1	TRBV18	NA	TRBJ1-1	TGTGCCAGCTCACCACTACAGGGGGCGCTTTCCACTGAAGCTTTCTTT	CASSPLQGALSTEAFF
NA	TRBV3-1/TRBV3-2	NA	TRBJ1-5	TGTGCCAGCAGCTCCGGACTCTACAAGGGCAATCAGCCCCAGCATTTT	CASSSGLYKGNQPQHF
TRBD1	TRBV6-4	NA	TRBJ1-5	TGTGCCAGCAGTAGGGACAGCTATAGCAATCAGCCCCAGCATTTT	CASSRDSYSNQPQHF
NA	TRBV7-2	few	TRBJ2-5	TGTGCCAGCAGCTTAGCGCGGAGCAGGGGCCAAGAGACCCAGTACTTC	CASSLARSRGQETQYF
NA	TRBV21-1	NA	TRBJ2-3	TGTGCCAGCAGCCTCAGGGAGGGCACAGATACGCAGTATTTT	CASSLREGTDTQYF
NA	TRBV18	once	TRBJ1-6	TGTGCCAGCTCACCGAGCAGGGTTAGTTCACCCCTCCACTTT	CASSPSRVSSPLHF
TRBD1	TRBV27	once	TRBJ2-7	TGTGCCAGCAGTTTATCGGACCCCTCAGGGGGTAGGAACGAGCAGTACTTC	CASSLSDPSGGRNEQYF
TRBD1	TRBV5-1	NA	TRBJ1-1	TGCGCCAGCAGGGGCCCACAGGGGGCTGAAGCTTTCTTT	CASRGPQGAEAFF
TRBD1	TRBV24-1	NA	TRBJ1-1	TGTGCCACCAGTGCATCAGGGGGCACTGAAGCTTTCTTT	CATSASGGTEAFF
NA	TRBV4-1	NA	TRBJ1-2	TGCGCCAGCAGCCAAGAAGTTACAGCTAACTATGGCTACACCTTC	CASSQEVTANYGYTF
NA	TRBV10-3	NA	TRBJ2-7	TGTGCCATCAGTCTTGACAGAGACCTCTACGAGCAGTACTTC	CAISLDRDLYEQYF
NA	TRBV5-1	NA	TRBJ1-3	TGCGCCAGCAGCGTCGGGGGGCCACCAAACACCATATATTTT	CASSVGGPPNTIYF
TRBD1	TRBV19	NA	TRBJ1-1	TGTGCCAGTAGCCAATACAGGGGGACGGGGGCTTTCTTT	CASSQYRGTGAFF
TRBD1	TRBV3-1/TRBV3-2	NA	TRBJ1-5	TGTGCCAGCAGAGGACAGGGAATGAATCAGCCCCAGCATTTT	CASRGQGMNQPQHF
NA	TRBV7-9	NA	TRBJ1-1	TGTGCCGCGTTAGAGAACACTGAAGCTTTCTTT	CAALENTEAFF
TRBD1	TRBV30	NA	TRBJ1-4	TGTGCCTGGAGATCGTCAGGGGGGCTAGAAAAACTGTTTTTT	CAWRSSGGLEKLFF
TRBD1	TRBV15	NA	TRBJ2-7	TGTGCCACCAGCGTGCAGGGGGCGAGAGTCGAGCAGTACTTC	CATSVQGARVEQYF
NA	TRBV30	NA	TRBJ1-6	TGTGCCTGGCAGGAAAGCTCCTATAATTCACCCCTCCACTTT	CAWQESSYNSPLHF
TRBD1	TRBV5-1	NA	TRBJ2-1	TGCGCCAGCAGCTTCCAGGGGACAGGGGGCGGGGATGAGCAGTTCTTC	CASSFQGTGGGDEQFF
TRBD2	TRBV24-1	NA	TRBJ2-3	TGTGCCACCAGTGATGGACTAGCGGGGGTTCCCCGCACAGATACGCAGTATTTT	CATSDGLAGVPRTDTQYF
NA	TRBV18	NA	TRBJ2-1	TGTGCCAGCTCACCACGGCTTACCGACAGGGAGGCCTACAATGAGCAGTTCTTC	CASSPRLTDREAYNEQFF
NA	TRBV19	medium-sized	TRBJ1-5	TGTGCCAGTAGTATGATGGGGGGGCGCGTGCCCCAGCATTTT	CASSMMGGRVPQHF
TRBD1	TRBV7-9	NA	TRBJ2-3	TGTGCCAGCAGCAACGACAGGGGCCCAGATACGCAGTATTTT	CASSNDRGPDTQYF
NA	TRBV12-3/TRBV12-4	NA	TRBJ1-3	TGTGCCAGCAGTTCCCCAAATGGAAACACCATATATTTT	CASSSPNGNTIYF
NA	TRBV5-4	once	TRBJ1-2	TGTGCCAGCCAAGCAGGGGTAGACTATGGCTACACCTTC	CASQAGVDYGYTF
NA	TRBV3-1/TRBV3-2	NA	TRBJ1-1	TGTGCCAGCAGCCAATCGGGGGGGGACACTGAAGCTTTCTTT	CASSQSGGDTEAFF
NA	TRBV9	once	TRBJ2-7	TGTGCCAGCAGCGTAGATAGGGGGAACGAGCAGTACTTC	CASSVDRGNEQYF